Listed here is a single T cell receptor beta chain. Its antigen is unknown. These data belong to a study of OX40 agonist ivuxolimab in advanced cancers. For the study at large: Patients received intravenous ivuxolimab every 2 weeks at 0.01 to 10 mg/kg. General study findings and limits: Expanded clones tended on average to be more numerous among CD8+ T cells than CD4+. Clonal expansion in partial responders at 0.1-3.0 mg/kg ranked among the lowest.

The CDR3 consists of 16 residues. Germline-derived CDR1 and CDR2 are SNHLY and FYNNEI. With autoimmune disease history or systemic immunosuppression, patients were excluded. This table comes from immunoSEQ multiplex PCR, and its TCRdb copy is limited to in-frame clones, with some not included. Among tens of thousands of clones listed, approximately 85% were seen once. The source is an adult with an advanced solid tumor such as melanoma, head and neck, liver or kidney cancer. The specimen was CD4+ or CD8+ T cells sorted from blood, collected in a trial of the OX40 agonist ivuxolimab. The chain links TRBV2 to TRBJ2-5; D might be TRBD2 (6 bases). Gene TRBJ2-7 matches the end of the DNA better, so the J call may be wrong. The CDR3 DNA follows: TGTGCCAGCAGTGAAGGGTTCGGGGGAATCTCCTACGAGCAGTACTTC. The encoded protein is CASSEGFGGISYEQYF.